This T cell receptor (beta chain) was identified in a study of blood T cell repertoires in COVID-19. Overall study: Specimens from acute and convalescent COVID-19 originated in the United States, Italy and Spain. T cells, B-cell-depleted T cells, or PBMCs provided the cDNA or gDNA that served as material.

Source study methods: Amplifying reference gene primers gave estimates of nucleated cell counts. Sequencing was performed with immunoSEQ multiplex PCR; in TCRdb, only in-frame clones are kept and a portion is missing. The V and J calls and the clone size are those of that table, but D and trimming were determined from the DNA. The repertoire includes approximately 330,000 clones, roughly 90% of them detected once, and under 5% sits in the top ten. Germline V gene lookup returns CDR1 ENHRY and CDR2 SYGVKD. The CDR3 contains 13 residues. The V end lost 8 bases, the J end lost 0 bases, and 8 bases lay between the germline ends.

The sample taken for sequencing was peripheral blood. This receptor was taken from a woman between 45 and 60 years old with active or convalescent COVID-19. The rearrangement uses TRBV10-3 and TRBJ1-3; perhaps TRBD1 as D (5 bases). CDR3 sequence: CAIGASSGNTIYF. The CDR3 coding sequence is TGTGCCATCGGGGCGAGCTCTGGAAACACCATATATTTT.